The 5 T cell receptor beta chains given below trace back to one sample, sequenced in a study of siplizumab effects on memory and regulatory T cells (dated by TCRdb to the late 2010s). The library was generated by the immunoSEQ multiplex PCR assay. TCRdb mirrors the immuneACCESS table, restricted to in-frame sequences. Some clones are absent from its copies; in checked studies, under half trace to an unresolved V gene, and the reason for the others is unknown. The sample includes roughly 100,000 clones, with roughly 93% observed a single time. The biggest ten clones account for 6.5% of the sample. The sequencing input was CD8+ T cells sorted from blood. The receptors were sampled from a human donor in good health.

The chain recombines TRBV10-3 with TRBJ1-1; the match to TRBD1 covers 7 bases. The germline V gene has CDR1 ENHRY and CDR2 SYGVKD. With 4 bases clipped from V and 1 base from J, the junction kept 0 bases outside the gene matches. The CDR3 length is 13 residues. Here the CDR3 reads CAISGTGNTEAFF. The DNA of the CDR3 is TGTGCCATCAGTGGGACAGGGAACACTGAAGCTTTCTTT.

The chain combines TRBV11-2 with TRBJ2-7; 9 bases match TRBD2. The CDR3 has 15 residues. V shed 1 base and J 6 bases; nucleotides not matched to a gene: 7. Germline V gives CDR1 SGHAT, CDR2 FQNNGV. DNA of the CDR3: TGTGCCAGCAGCTTAGTCCCGACTAGCGGCGGCGAGCAGTACTTC. Translation: CASSLVPTSGGEQYF. Combining the CDR3 with reference TRBV11-2 and TRBJ2-7 gives the whole variable domain EAGVAQSPRYKIIEKRQSVAFWCNPISGHATLYWYQQILGQGPKLLIQFQNNGVVDDSQLPKDRFSAERLKGVDSTLKIQPAKLEDSAVYLCASSLVPTSGGEQYFGPGTRLTVT.

The chain links TRBV7-6 to TRBJ2-7; 11 nucleotides agree with TRBD1. Germline V lookup: CDR1 SGHVS, CDR2 FNYEAQ. J was trimmed by 5 bases and V by 5 bases; bases with no gene match: 5. The CDR3 contains 14 residues. CDR3 sequence: CASSPRTGGHEQYF. The DNA for the CDR3 is TGTGCCAGCAGCCCTCGGACAGGGGGCCACGAGCAGTACTTC.

The chain links TRBV7-3 to TRBJ1-1; D is ambiguous. Trimming took off 6 bases at V and 6 bases at J, with 14 bases between the two ends. The CDR3 loop spans 13 amino acids. CDR1 and CDR2 (germline): SGHTA, FQGTGA. The chain's CDR3 is CASSWGGQAEAFF. In DNA, the CDR3 is TGTGCCAGCAGTTGGGGTGGGCAGGCTGAAGCTTTCTTT.

The genes are TRBV7-2 and TRBJ2-3; D remains ambiguous. Trimming left V 5 bases short and J 0 bases short, with 12 bases between. The CDR3 has 15 amino acids. The germline gives CDR1 SGHTA, CDR2 FQGNSA. This chain's CDR3 is CASSLLPASTDTQYF. CDR3 DNA sequence: TGTGCCAGCAGCCTCCTCCCCGCTAGCACAGATACGCAGTATTTT.